The rows below give T cell receptor beta chains drawn from one sample of a study of blood T cells in healthy people across ages. TCRdb processed the 5' RACE reads anew with MiXCR; each CDR3 protein has one entry. Of 550,000 to 600,000 distinct CDR3 sequences in the sample, 25% to 30% were seen once. Material: blood. Receptors were obtained from a woman in her 70s in good health. Each CDR3 is given with its conserved first and last residue. The D gene is left open where the match is weak. Clone size is stated in some rows and not others, as once, few, many or a class when expanded.

v_gene	d_gene	j_gene	abundance	CDR3aa	CDR3nt
TRBV29-1	TRBD2	TRBJ2-1	NA	CSAGELAGKSNEQFF	TGCAGCGCTGGGGAACTAGCGGGGAAGTCCAATGAGCAGTTCTTC
TRBV12-3/TRBV12-4	NA	TRBJ2-3	NA	CASSLSGVNTDTQYF	TGTGCCAGCAGTTTATCAGGGGTCAACACAGATACGCAGTATTTT
TRBV10-3	NA	TRBJ1-3	few	CAISENGNTIYF	TGTGCCATCAGTGAGAATGGAAACACCATATATTTT
TRBV6-4	TRBD2	TRBJ2-1	few	CASSEGGTNNEQFF	TGTGCCAGCAGTGAGGGGGGGACGAACAATGAGCAGTTCTTC
TRBV12-3/TRBV12-4	NA	TRBJ2-7	NA	CASRQSYEQYF	TGTGCCAGCAGACAAAGCTACGAGCAGTACTTC
TRBV12-3/TRBV12-4	NA	TRBJ1-1	NA	CASSPWTFTQEAFF	TGTGCCAGCAGTCCCTGGACTTTTACTCAAGAAGCTTTCTTT
TRBV12-3/TRBV12-4	TRBD2	TRBJ2-2	NA	CASALLAGGTGELFF	TGTGCCAGCGCACTACTAGCGGGAGGAACCGGGGAGCTGTTTTTT
TRBV29-1	NA	TRBJ1-2	few	CSVDRGKGGYTF	TGCAGCGTTGACAGGGGAAAGGGGGGATACACCTTC
TRBV4-3	NA	TRBJ1-2	few	CASSQDTASLYGYTF	TGCGCCAGCAGCCAAGATACGGCCTCACTCTATGGCTACACCTTC
TRBV21-1	NA	TRBJ2-5	NA	CASSKGAKVRSEETQYF	TGTGCCAGCAGCAAAGGCGCAAAAGTCAGAAGTGAAGAGACCCAGTACTTC
TRBV5-1	TRBD1	TRBJ1-1	NA	CASSSRSGQQNTEAFF	TGCGCCAGCAGCTCGAGGTCGGGACAGCAGAACACTGAAGCTTTCTTT
TRBV6-5	TRBD1	TRBJ2-5	NA	CASSFLGQEQETQYF	TGTGCCAGCAGTTTCCTGGGACAGGAGCAAGAGACCCAGTACTTC
TRBV9	TRBD2	TRBJ2-5	NA	CASSVQSGEEAQYF	TGTGCCAGCAGCGTGCAAAGCGGGGAAGAGGCCCAGTACTTC
TRBV6-2/TRBV6-3	TRBD2	TRBJ2-1	few	CASSVSSGRSYNEQFF	TGTGCCAGCAGTGTATCTAGCGGACGCTCCTACAATGAGCAGTTCTTC
TRBV11-1	TRBD1	TRBJ2-3	NA	CASSLVGTGLTTDTQYF	TGTGCCAGCAGCTTAGTGGGGACAGGACTAACCACAGATACGCAGTATTTT
TRBV7-2	TRBD2	TRBJ2-3	NA	CASSFWTSGGRTDTQYF	TGTGCCAGCAGCTTCTGGACTAGCGGGGGTCGCACAGATACGCAGTATTTT
TRBV12-3/TRBV12-4	TRBD1	TRBJ1-6	NA	CASRTSGTGVSPLHF	TGTGCCAGCAGAACTTCCGGGACAGGAGTTTCACCCCTCCACTTT
TRBV6-5	TRBD2	TRBJ2-1	NA	CASSYGTSGSSYNEQFF	TGTGCCAGCAGTTACGGGACTAGCGGTAGCTCCTACAATGAGCAGTTCTTC
TRBV7-2	TRBD1	TRBJ1-6	many	CASRRNRGGSPLHF	TGTGCCAGCAGGCGCAACAGGGGAGGTTCACCCCTCCACTTT
TRBV10-3	NA	TRBJ1-2	few	CAIRGGDDYGYTF	TGTGCCATCAGAGGCGGGGATGACTATGGCTACACCTTC
TRBV4-2	NA	TRBJ2-7	few	CASSQGRAGTYEQYF	TGTGCCAGCAGCCAAGGGCGAGCGGGGACATACGAGCAGTACTTC
TRBV7-3	TRBD2	TRBJ2-1	NA	CASSLPAGGLGYNDQFF	TGTGCCAGCAGCCTCCCGGCGGGGGGCCTGGGCTACAATGATCAGTTCTTC
TRBV30	NA	TRBJ2-1	NA	CAWSSGYNEQFF	TGTGCCTGGAGTAGCGGCTACAATGAGCAGTTCTTC
TRBV5-1	NA	TRBJ2-5	NA	CASSLDPGPGYF	TGCGCCAGCAGCTTGGACCCGGGGCCCGGGTACTTC
TRBV11-2	TRBD1	TRBJ1-4	NA	CASSRNGDRRLIFF	TGTGCCAGCAGCCGGAACGGGGACAGACGATTAATTTTTTTT
TRBV28	NA	TRBJ1-2	few	CASSPIGVNYGYTF	TGTGCCAGCAGTCCGATAGGGGTAAACTATGGCTACACCTTC
TRBV29-1	TRBD2	TRBJ2-3	NA	CSVEGTSGGHTDTQYF	TGCAGCGTTGAAGGGACTAGCGGGGGCCACACAGATACGCAGTATTTT
TRBV4-3	NA	TRBJ2-1	NA	CASSPQSGVEYNEQFF	TGCGCCAGCAGCCCTCAGTCAGGGGTTGAGTACAATGAGCAGTTCTTC
TRBV5-1	TRBD1	TRBJ1-2	NA	CASSSGQTYGYTF	TGCGCCAGCAGCTCGGGACAGACGTATGGCTACACCTTC
TRBV7-2	NA	TRBJ2-7	few	CASTFFAGASYEQYF	TGTGCCAGCACCTTTTTCGCGGGGGCCTCCTACGAGCAGTACTTC
TRBV5-1	TRBD2	TRBJ2-1	NA	CASSLSGGAVNEQFF	TGCGCCAGCAGCTTGAGCGGGGGGGCAGTTAATGAGCAGTTCTTC
TRBV4-2	NA	TRBJ2-2	few	CASSRPSLGRDTGELFF	TGTGCCAGCAGCCGTCCCTCGCTAGGGCGGGACACCGGGGAGCTGTTTTTT
TRBV5-1	NA	TRBJ2-3	NA	CASSGETDTQYF	TGCGCCAGCAGCGGGGAAACAGATACGCAGTATTTT
TRBV19	NA	TRBJ1-2	NA	CASSTHRADANYGYTF	TGTGCCAGTAGTACCCACAGGGCAGACGCTAACTATGGCTACACCTTC
TRBV19	NA	TRBJ2-7	NA	CASSINKEYEQYF	TGTGCCAGTAGTATTAACAAGGAATACGAGCAGTACTTC
TRBV7-2	NA	TRBJ2-1	NA	CASSLVPRTAGYNEQFF	TGTGCCAGCAGCTTAGTCCCCAGGACGGCGGGATACAATGAGCAGTTCTTC
TRBV5-1	NA	TRBJ2-1	few	CASSLATGYREQFF	TGCGCCAGCAGCTTGGCAACTGGATATCGGGAGCAGTTCTTC
TRBV20-1	NA	TRBJ1-6	NA	CSARAGQTFRAPLHF	TGCAGTGCTAGAGCCGGACAGACCTTCCGGGCACCCCTCCACTTT
TRBV7-2	NA	TRBJ2-7	NA	CASSLGSHYEQYF	TGTGCCAGCAGCTTAGGGTCCCACTACGAGCAGTACTTC
TRBV12-3/TRBV12-4	NA	TRBJ2-1	NA	CASSFWGREQFF	TGTGCCAGCAGTTTTTGGGGACGCGAGCAGTTCTTC
TRBV5-1	NA	TRBJ2-3	NA	CAGSLEFRGPSTDTQYF	TGCGCCGGCAGCTTGGAATTTCGGGGGCCGAGCACAGATACGCAGTATTTT
TRBV19	NA	TRBJ2-4	NA	CASSIDQRPLAKNIQYF	TGTGCCAGTAGTATAGATCAGCGGCCCCTAGCCAAAAACATTCAGTACTTC
TRBV21-1	NA	TRBJ1-5	NA	CASSKVEGVVSNQPQHF	TGTGCCAGCAGCAAAGTTGAGGGGGTTGTTAGCAATCAGCCCCAGCATTTT
TRBV2	TRBD1	TRBJ1-4	few	CAGWTGRPPEKLFF	TGTGCCGGGTGGACAGGCCGTCCTCCTGAAAAACTGTTTTTT
TRBV7-3	TRBD2	TRBJ2-3	NA	CASSSPGLDPNGKQYF	TGTGCCAGCAGCTCCCCGGGACTAGACCCAAACGGGAAGCAGTATTTT
TRBV7-9	NA	TRBJ2-7	few	CASSFPPAYF	TGTGCCAGCAGCTTCCCCCCGGCGTACTTC
TRBV4-1	TRBD2	TRBJ2-7	NA	CASSQDHAGGWYEQYF	TGCGCCAGCAGCCAAGATCATGCGGGGGGTTGGTACGAGCAGTACTTC
TRBV7-9	NA	TRBJ2-1	few	CASEDRDKGEQFF	TGTGCCAGTGAAGACCGGGACAAAGGGGAGCAGTTCTTC
TRBV3-1	NA	TRBJ2-1	NA	CASSFRLSGVMDEQFF	TGTGCCAGCAGCTTCCGACTATCGGGGGTTATGGATGAGCAGTTCTTC
TRBV9	NA	TRBJ2-1	NA	CASSQEGPYNEQFF	TGTGCCAGCAGCCAAGAGGGCCCCTACAATGAGCAGTTCTTC
TRBV11-2	NA	TRBJ2-2	few	CASSSDPYTGELFF	TGTGCCAGCAGCTCCGACCCTTACACCGGGGAGCTGTTTTTT
TRBV7-3	TRBD2	TRBJ2-3	few	CASSYLAGGPSDTQYF	TGTGCCAGCAGCTACTTAGCGGGGGGGCCATCAGATACGCAGTATTTT
TRBV10-2	NA	TRBJ1-5	few	CASTKVPHQPQHF	TGCGCCAGCACAAAAGTACCTCATCAGCCCCAGCATTTT
TRBV7-9	TRBD1	TRBJ1-4	few	CASSVTGTGLGKLFF	TGTGCCAGCAGCGTAACCGGGACAGGGTTGGGAAAACTGTTTTTT
TRBV19	TRBD2	TRBJ2-5	NA	CASSIIWRGGEETQYF	TGTGCCAGTAGTATTATTTGGCGGGGGGGCGAGGAGACCCAGTACTTC
TRBV6-2/TRBV6-3	NA	TRBJ2-5	NA	CASRTLQIQETQYF	TGTGCCAGCAGGACTCTACAGATCCAAGAGACCCAGTACTTC
TRBV9	TRBD1	TRBJ1-1	NA	CASSARTGASTEAFF	TGTGCCAGCAGCGCCCGAACAGGGGCGAGCACTGAAGCTTTCTTT
TRBV11-2	NA	TRBJ2-5	many	CASSLMVETQYF	TGTGCCAGCAGCTTGATGGTGGAGACCCAGTACTTC
TRBV19	NA	TRBJ1-2	NA	CASSIGFRGANYGYTF	TGTGCCAGTAGTATAGGGTTCAGGGGCGCTAACTATGGCTACACCTTC
TRBV5-5	NA	TRBJ1-2	NA	CASSLATGRNYGYTF	TGTGCCAGCAGCTTGGCGACAGGACGTAACTATGGCTACACCTTC